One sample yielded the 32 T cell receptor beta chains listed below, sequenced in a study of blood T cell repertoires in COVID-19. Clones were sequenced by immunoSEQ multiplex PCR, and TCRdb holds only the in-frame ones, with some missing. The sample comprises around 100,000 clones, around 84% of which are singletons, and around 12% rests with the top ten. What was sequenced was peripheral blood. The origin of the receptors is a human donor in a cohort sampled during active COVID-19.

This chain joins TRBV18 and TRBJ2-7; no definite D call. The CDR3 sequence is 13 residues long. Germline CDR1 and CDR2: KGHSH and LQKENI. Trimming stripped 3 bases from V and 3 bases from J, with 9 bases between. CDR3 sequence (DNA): TGTGCCAGCTCACCGAACAGTGGCTACGAGCAGTACTTC. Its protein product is CASSPNSGYEQYF.

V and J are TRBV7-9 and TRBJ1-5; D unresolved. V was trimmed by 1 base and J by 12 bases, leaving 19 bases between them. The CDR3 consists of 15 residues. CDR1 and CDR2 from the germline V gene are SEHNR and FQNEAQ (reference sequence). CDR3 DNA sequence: TGTGCCAGCAGCTTAGTTTCGGGATATGAGGGTTACCAGCATTTT. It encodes CASSLVSGYEGYQHF.

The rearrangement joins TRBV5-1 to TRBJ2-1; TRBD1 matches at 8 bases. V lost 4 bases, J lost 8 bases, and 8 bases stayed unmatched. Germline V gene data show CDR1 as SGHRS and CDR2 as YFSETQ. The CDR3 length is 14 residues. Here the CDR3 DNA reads TGCGCCAGCAGCGTAGACAGGGGTTACGATGAGCAGTTCTTC. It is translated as CASSVDRGYDEQFF.

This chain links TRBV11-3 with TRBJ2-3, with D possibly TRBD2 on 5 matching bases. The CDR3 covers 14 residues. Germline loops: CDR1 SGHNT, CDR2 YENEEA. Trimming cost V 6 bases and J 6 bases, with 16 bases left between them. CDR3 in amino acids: CASSLNPSSDTQYF. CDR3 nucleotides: TGTGCCAGCAGTCTTAACCCTAGCTCCGATACGCAGTATTTT. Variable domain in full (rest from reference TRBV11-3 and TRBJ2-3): EAGVVQSPRYKIIEKKQPVAFWCNPISGHNTLYWYLQNLGQGPELLIRYENEEAVDDSQLPKDRFSAERLKGVDSTLKIQPAELGDSAVYLCASSLNPSSDTQYFGPGTRLTVL.

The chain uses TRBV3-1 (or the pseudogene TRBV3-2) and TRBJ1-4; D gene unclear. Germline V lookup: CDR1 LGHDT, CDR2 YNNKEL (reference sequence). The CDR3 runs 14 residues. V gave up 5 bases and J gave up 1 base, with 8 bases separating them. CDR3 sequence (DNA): TGTGCCAGCAGCGCTAGTGGAACTAATGAAAAACTGTTTTTT. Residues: CASSASGTNEKLFF.

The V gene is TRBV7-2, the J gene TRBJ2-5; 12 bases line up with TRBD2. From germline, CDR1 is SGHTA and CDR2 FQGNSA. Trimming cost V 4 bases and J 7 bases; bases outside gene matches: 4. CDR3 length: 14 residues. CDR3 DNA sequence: TGTGCCAGCAGCTCCCCGGGACTAGCGGGGACCCAGTACTTC. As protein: CASSSPGLAGTQYF.

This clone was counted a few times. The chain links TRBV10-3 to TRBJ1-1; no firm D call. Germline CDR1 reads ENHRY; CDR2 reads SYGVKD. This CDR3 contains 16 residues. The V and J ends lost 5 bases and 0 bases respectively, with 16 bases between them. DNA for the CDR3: TGTGCCATCAGTCAACGACAAAGTATGATGAACACTGAAGCTTTCTTT. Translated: CAISQRQSMMNTEAFF.

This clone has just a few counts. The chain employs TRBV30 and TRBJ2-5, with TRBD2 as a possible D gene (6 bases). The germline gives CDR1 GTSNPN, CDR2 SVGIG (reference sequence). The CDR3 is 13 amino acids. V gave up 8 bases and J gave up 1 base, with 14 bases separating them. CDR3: CATRGSGQETQYF. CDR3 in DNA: TGTGCCACCCGGGGGAGTGGCCAAGAGACCCAGTACTTC.

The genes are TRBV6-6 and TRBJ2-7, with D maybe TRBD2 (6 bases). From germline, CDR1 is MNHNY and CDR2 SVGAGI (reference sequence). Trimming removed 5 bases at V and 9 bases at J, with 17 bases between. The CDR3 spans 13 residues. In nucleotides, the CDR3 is TGTGCCAGCAGTAACACCCCCCTTAGCGGGCAGTACTTC. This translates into CASSNTPLSGQYF.

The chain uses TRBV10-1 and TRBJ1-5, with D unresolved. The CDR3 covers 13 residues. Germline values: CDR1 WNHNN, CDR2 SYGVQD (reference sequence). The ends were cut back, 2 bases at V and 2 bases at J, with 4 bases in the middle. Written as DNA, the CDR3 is TGCGCCAGCAGTGAGAGCGGCAATCAGCCCCAGCATTTT. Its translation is CASSESGNQPQHF.

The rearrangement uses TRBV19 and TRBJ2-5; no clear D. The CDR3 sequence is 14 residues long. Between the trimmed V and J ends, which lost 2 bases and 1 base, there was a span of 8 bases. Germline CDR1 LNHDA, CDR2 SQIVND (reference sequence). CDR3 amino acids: CASSIMTGQETQYF. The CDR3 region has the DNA TGTGCCAGTAGTATAATGACTGGCCAAGAGACCCAGTACTTC.

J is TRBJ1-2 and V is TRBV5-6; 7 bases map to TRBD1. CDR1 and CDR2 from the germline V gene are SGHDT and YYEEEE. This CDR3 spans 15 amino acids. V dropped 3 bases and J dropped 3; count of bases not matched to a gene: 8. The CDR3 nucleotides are TGTGCCAGCAGCTCCACCGGGACAGCGGACTATGGCTACACCTTC. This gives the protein CASSSTGTADYGYTF.

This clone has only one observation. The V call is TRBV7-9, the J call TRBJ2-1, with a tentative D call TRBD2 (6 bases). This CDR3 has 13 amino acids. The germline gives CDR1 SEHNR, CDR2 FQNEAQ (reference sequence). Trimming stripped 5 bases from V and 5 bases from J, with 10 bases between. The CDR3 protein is CASSRSGDNEQFF. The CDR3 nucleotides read TGTGCCAGCAGCCGGTCGGGGGACAATGAGCAGTTCTTC.

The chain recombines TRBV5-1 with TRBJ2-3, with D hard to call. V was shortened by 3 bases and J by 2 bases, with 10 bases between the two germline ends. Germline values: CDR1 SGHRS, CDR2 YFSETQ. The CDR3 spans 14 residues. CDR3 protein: CASSYYGFTDTQYF. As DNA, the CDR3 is TGCGCCAGCAGCTACTACGGATTCACAGATACGCAGTATTTT. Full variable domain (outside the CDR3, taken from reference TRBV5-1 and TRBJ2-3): KAGVTQTPRYLIKTRGQQVTLSCSPISGHRSVSWYQQTPGQGLQFLFEYFSETQRNKGNFPGRFSGRQFSNSRSEMNVSTLELGDSALYLCASSYYGFTDTQYFGPGTRLTVL.

DNA for the CDR3: TGTGCCAGTACTGCAGACAGGAGGAACACTGAAGCTTTCTTT. It translates to CASTADRRNTEAFF. The chain combines TRBV19 with TRBJ1-1; D is perhaps TRBD1 (6 bases). Germline CDR1 reads LNHDA; CDR2 reads SQIVND (reference sequence). The CDR3 is made up of 14 amino acids. Trimming removed 7 bases at V and 1 base at J, with 13 bases between. Full variable domain (missing parts from reference TRBV19 and TRBJ1-1): DGGITQSPKYLFRKEGQNVTLSCEQNLNHDAMYWYRQDPGQGLRLIYYSQIVNDFQKGDIAEGYSVSREKKESFPLTVTSAQKNPTAFYLCASTADRRNTEAFFGQGTRLTVV.

Here the CDR3 reads CASSLVGSGTDTQYF. The DNA for the CDR3 is TGTGCCAGCAGCTTAGTGGGCTCGGGCACAGATACGCAGTATTTT. The V and J genes are TRBV7-2 and TRBJ2-3; D not certain. Germline assignment: CDR1 SGHTA and CDR2 FQGNSA. The ends were cut back, 1 base at V and 1 base at J, with 9 bases in the middle. The CDR3 consists of 15 residues.

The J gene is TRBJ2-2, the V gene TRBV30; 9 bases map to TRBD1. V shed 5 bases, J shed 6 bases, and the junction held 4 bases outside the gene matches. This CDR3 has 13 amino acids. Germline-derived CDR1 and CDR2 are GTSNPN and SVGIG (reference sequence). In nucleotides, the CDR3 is TGTGCCTGGGACAGGGGGGGAGCCGGGGAGCTGTTTTTT. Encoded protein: CAWDRGGAGELFF.

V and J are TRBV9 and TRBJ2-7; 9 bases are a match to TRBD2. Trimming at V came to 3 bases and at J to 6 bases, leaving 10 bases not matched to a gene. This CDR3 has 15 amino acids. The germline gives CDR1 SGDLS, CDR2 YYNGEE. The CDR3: CASSAAGGKGAEQYF. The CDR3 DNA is TGTGCCAGCAGCGCCGCGGGGGGGAAGGGGGCCGAGCAGTACTTC.

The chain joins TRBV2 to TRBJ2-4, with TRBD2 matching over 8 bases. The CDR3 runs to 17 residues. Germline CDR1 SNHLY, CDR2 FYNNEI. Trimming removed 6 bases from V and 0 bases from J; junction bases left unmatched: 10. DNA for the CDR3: TGTGCCAGCAGACTGACTAGCGCCTCTCTAGCCAAAAACATTCAGTACTTC. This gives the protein CASRLTSASLAKNIQYF.

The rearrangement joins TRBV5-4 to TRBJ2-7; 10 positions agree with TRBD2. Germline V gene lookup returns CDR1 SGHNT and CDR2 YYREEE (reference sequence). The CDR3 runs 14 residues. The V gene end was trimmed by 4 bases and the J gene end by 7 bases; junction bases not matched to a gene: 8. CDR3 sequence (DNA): TGTGCCAGCAGCCGCACTAGCGGGGCGGGAGAGCAGTACTTC. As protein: CASSRTSGAGEQYF. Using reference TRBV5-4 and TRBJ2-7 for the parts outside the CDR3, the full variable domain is ETGVTQSPTHLIKTRGQQVTLRCSSQSGHNTVSWYQQALGQGPQFIFQYYREEENGRGNFPPRFSGLQFPNYSSELNVNALELDDSALYLCASSRTSGAGEQYFGPGTRLTVT.

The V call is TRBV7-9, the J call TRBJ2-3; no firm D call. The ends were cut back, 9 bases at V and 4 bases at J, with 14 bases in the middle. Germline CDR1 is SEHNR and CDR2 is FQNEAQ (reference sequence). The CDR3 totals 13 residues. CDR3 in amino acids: CASTPQNADTQYF. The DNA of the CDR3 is TGTGCCAGTACACCCCAAAACGCAGATACGCAGTATTTT.

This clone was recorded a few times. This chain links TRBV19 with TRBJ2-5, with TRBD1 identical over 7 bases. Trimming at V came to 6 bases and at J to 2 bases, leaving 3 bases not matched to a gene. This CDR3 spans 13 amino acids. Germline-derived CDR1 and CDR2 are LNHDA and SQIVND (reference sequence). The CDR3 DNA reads TGTGCCAGTAGACGGACAGGTCAAGAGACCCAGTACTTC. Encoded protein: CASRRTGQETQYF.

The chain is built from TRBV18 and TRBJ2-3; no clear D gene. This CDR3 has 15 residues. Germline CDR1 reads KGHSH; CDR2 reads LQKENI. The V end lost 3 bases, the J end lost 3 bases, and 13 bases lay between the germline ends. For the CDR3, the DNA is TGTGCCAGCTCACCGTCACATAAATCGACAGATACGCAGTATTTT. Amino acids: CASSPSHKSTDTQYF.

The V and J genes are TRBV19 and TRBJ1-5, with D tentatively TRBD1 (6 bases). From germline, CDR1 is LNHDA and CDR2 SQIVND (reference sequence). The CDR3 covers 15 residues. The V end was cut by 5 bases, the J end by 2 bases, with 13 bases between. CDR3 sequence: CASSGRDTRNQPQHF. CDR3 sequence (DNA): TGTGCCAGTAGTGGCCGGGACACCCGCAATCAGCCCCAGCATTTT.

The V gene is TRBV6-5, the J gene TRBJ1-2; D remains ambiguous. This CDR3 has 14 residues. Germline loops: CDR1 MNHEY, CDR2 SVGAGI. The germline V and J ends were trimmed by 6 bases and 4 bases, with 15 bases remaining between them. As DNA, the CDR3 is TGTGCCAGCAGAATCGGAGGTGGAGGCTATGGCTACACCTTC. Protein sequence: CASRIGGGGYGYTF.

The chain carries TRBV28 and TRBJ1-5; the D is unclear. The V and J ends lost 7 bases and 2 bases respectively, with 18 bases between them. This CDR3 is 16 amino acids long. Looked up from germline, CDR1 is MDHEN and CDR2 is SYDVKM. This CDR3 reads CASTIRAGIGNQPQHF. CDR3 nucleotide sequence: TGTGCCAGCACCATCCGGGCGGGGATCGGCAATCAGCCCCAGCATTTT.

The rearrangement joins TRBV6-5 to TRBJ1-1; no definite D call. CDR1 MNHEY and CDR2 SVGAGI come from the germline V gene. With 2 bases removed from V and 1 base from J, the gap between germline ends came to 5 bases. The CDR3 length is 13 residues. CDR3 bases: TGTGCCAGCAGTTACACTGGGAACACTGAAGCTTTCTTT. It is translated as CASSYTGNTEAFF.

CDR3 nucleotides: TGTGCCAGCAGTGAACACTACGAGCAGTACTTC. The encoded protein is CASSEHYEQYF. The chain joins TRBV2 to TRBJ2-7; D gene uncertain. The CDR3 totals 11 residues. V was shortened by 2 bases and J by 3 bases, with 2 bases between the two germline ends. Germline assignment: CDR1 SNHLY and CDR2 FYNNEI.

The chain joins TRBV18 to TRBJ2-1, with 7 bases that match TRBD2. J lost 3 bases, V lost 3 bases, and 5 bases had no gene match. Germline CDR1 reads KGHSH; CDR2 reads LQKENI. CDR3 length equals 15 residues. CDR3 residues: CASSPLGTNYNEQFF. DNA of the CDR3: TGTGCCAGCTCACCTTTGGGGACTAACTACAATGAGCAGTTCTTC.

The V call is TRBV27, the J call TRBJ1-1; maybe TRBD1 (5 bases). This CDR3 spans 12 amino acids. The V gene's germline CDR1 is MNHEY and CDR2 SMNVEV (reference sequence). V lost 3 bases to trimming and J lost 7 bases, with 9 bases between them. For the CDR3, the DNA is TGTGCCAGCAGTTTTGACAGAGGTGAAGCTTTCTTT. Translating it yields CASSFDRGEAFF.

The CDR3 coding sequence is TGTGCCAGCAGCCGCTGGCTCCAGTCAACTGAAGCTTTCTTT. It is translated as CASSRWLQSTEAFF. The chain links TRBV14 to TRBJ1-1; D remains ambiguous. V lost 4 bases and J 5 bases, leaving 14 bases between the germline ends. The CDR3 has 14 residues. Per germline, CDR1 SGHDN and CDR2 FVKESK.

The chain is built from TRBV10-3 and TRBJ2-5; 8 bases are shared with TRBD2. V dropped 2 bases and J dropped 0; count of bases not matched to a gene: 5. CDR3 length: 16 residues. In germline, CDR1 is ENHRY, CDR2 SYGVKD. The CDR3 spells CAISEGGGGYQETQYF. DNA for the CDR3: TGTGCCATCAGTGAGGGTGGCGGGGGGTACCAAGAGACCCAGTACTTC.